This entry describes one TCR beta chain. Its antigen remains unknown. The data are from a study of CD8+ T cells in alopecia areata. The germline V gene encodes CDR1 MGHRA and CDR2 YSYEKL. V was pared by 6 bases and J by 2 bases, with 13 bases between. The length of the CDR3 is 14 residues. Findings and caveats of the study: Patients shared TCRs less clearly than mice did, possibly owing to HLA.

Sorted out of PBMCs were CD4+ T cells and CD8+ T cells. RNA was extracted and reverse transcribed into cDNA as the sequencing template. Method: immunoSEQ multiplex PCR; TCRdb's copy keeps in-frame clones and lacks some. This table has roughly 140,000 clones, more than 55% appearing once. This receptor was obtained from a human donor in good health. The rearrangement links TRBV4-1 to TRBJ2-5; D is possibly TRBD1 or TRBD2 (5 bases each). The sample taken for sequencing was CD8+ T cells sorted from blood. Here the CDR3 reads CASSEPGPQETQYF. Here the CDR3 DNA reads TGCGCCAGCAGTGAACCGGGACCACAAGAGACCCAGTACTTC.